This note documents a single T cell receptor beta chain sequence. The data derive from a study of PD-1 blockade in classical Hodgkin lymphoma. Clones were read by immunoSEQ multiplex PCR, and TCRdb kept only the in-frame ones, dropping some. The sample lists about 97,000 clones, approximately 80% seen once, with 10% to 15% in the top ten. This CDR3 comprises 14 residues. Trimming stripped 4 bases from V and 1 base from J, with 12 bases between. Germline V gene lookup returns CDR1 SGHNT and CDR2 YYREEE (reference sequence). All patients relapsed after autologous stem cell transplantation, and brentuximab vedotin exposure varied.

The gene calls are TRBV5-4 and TRBJ2-7; D may be TRBD2 (6 bases). The sequence was collected from a human donor with classical Hodgkin lymphoma. The sample consisted of peripheral blood mononuclear cells (PBMCs), taken at baseline. The CDR3 loop is CASSPEGPSYEQYF. CDR3 bases: TGTGCCAGCAGCCCGGAGGGACCTTCCTACGAGCAGTACTTC.